What follows are 24 T cell receptor beta chains derived from one specimen sequenced in a study of blood T cells in healthy people across ages. PCR was performed a second time for about 7 to 12 cycles using a sample-barcoded 5' primer and a J-beta primer mix. TCRdb processed the 5' RACE reads anew with MiXCR; each CDR3 protein has one entry. The top ten clones hold roughly 3.6% of a sample with fewer than 800,000 distinct CDR3 sequences, under 25% of them seen once. The specimen sequenced was blood. These receptors were collected from a man in his sixties or seventies in good health.

This clonotype has a count of ten or more. This chain joins TRBV5-6 and TRBJ2-5; 8 nucleotides align to TRBD1. The CDR3 contains 14 residues. J gave up 4 bases and V 4 bases, and 6 bases lay outside the gene matches. Germline V gene lookup returns CDR1 SGHDT and CDR2 YYEEEE. In DNA form, the CDR3 reads TGTGCCAGCAGCGAGCAGGGGGCTCGAGAGACCCAGTACTTC. Translation gives CASSEQGARETQYF.

The gene calls are TRBV19 and TRBJ2-4; possible D gene TRBD2, 5 bases. The CDR3 spans 16 residues. Trimming stripped 3 bases from V and 2 bases from J, with 14 bases between. CDR1 LNHDA and CDR2 SQIVND come from the germline V gene (reference sequence). CDR3 protein: CASSITDPGTKNIQYF. The CDR3 DNA follows: TGTGCCAGTAGTATCACGGACCCCGGGACCAAAAACATTCAGTACTTC.

This clonotype turned up a few times. One end of the junction varies from germline; a read error may be responsible. V usage is TRBV7-2 and J usage is TRBJ2-7, with 9 bases identical to TRBD2. Germline lookup yields CDR1 SGHTA and CDR2 FQGNSA. The CDR3 sequence is 17 residues long. CDR3 DNA sequence: TGTGCCAGCAGCCCTGAACTAGCGGGCCTCCACTCCCACGAGCAGTACTTC. This sequence encodes CASSPELAGLHSHEQYF.

The gene calls are TRBV19 and TRBJ2-1; D might be TRBD1 or TRBD2, each matching 5 bases. The germline V and J ends were trimmed by 5 bases and 9 bases, with 17 bases remaining between them. Germline assignment: CDR1 LNHDA and CDR2 SQIVND (reference sequence). The CDR3 extends over 14 amino acids. The CDR3 nucleotides read TGTGCCAGTAGTCCAGGGACCAACACGGGTGAGCAGTTCTTC. Its translation is CASSPGTNTGEQFF.

The V call is TRBV7-9, the J call TRBJ2-5, with 9 positions matching TRBD1. The J call may be in error: the DNA end matches TRBJ2-1 better. This CDR3 is built from 16 residues. CDR1 SEHNR and CDR2 FQNEAQ come from the germline V gene (reference sequence). The CDR3 DNA is TGTGCCAGCAGCTCAGCCGGGACAGGGAAGACAATCGAGCAGTTCTTC. Encoded protein: CASSSAGTGKTIEQFF.

Comments on this clonotype: At one end the junction does not follow the germline gene, possibly because of a read error. The chain couples TRBV11-2 to TRBJ2-3; 11 positions agree with TRBD2. The V gene's germline CDR1 is SGHAT and CDR2 FQNNGV. The CDR3 extends over 15 amino acids. The CDR3 spells CANSFLAGGPDTQYF. CDR3 in DNA: TGTGCCAACAGCTTTCTAGCGGGAGGCCCAGATACGCAGTATTTT.

The chain is built from TRBV10-2 and TRBJ2-5; TRBD2 aligns across 12 bases. The end of the DNA fits TRBJ2-1 better, so the J call may be wrong. The CDR3 runs to 17 residues. Germline V gene lookup returns CDR1 WSHSY and CDR2 SAAADI. The CDR3 spells CASSSTRLAGVRHEQFF. The DNA of the CDR3 is TGCGCCAGCAGTTCGACCCGACTAGCGGGAGTTCGCCATGAGCAGTTCTTC.

With regard to this clonotype: One junction end disagrees with the germline gene, perhaps due to a read error. The V and J genes are TRBV3-1 and TRBJ2-7; 8 nucleotides agree with TRBD1. The CDR3 length is 14 residues. The germline gives CDR1 LGHDT, CDR2 YNNKEL (reference sequence). As DNA, the CDR3 is TGTGCCAGCAGCCAAGGGACAGGGTCCTACGGGCAGTACTTC. Its translation: CASSQGTGSYGQYF.

The chain combines TRBV20-1 with TRBJ2-7; 12 bases align to TRBD2. The germline V gene encodes CDR1 DFQATT and CDR2 SNEGSKA (reference sequence). After removal of 6 bases from V and 4 bases from J, the junction contained 10 bases not matched to a gene. This CDR3 is 15 amino acids long. The CDR3 region is CSAQGTSGCGYEQYF. In nucleotides, the CDR3 is TGCAGTGCGCAAGGGACTAGCGGGTGTGGTTACGAGCAGTACTTC.

This clonotype was observed a handful of times. J is TRBJ2-1 and V is TRBV6-5; 13 nucleotides line up with TRBD2. Germline lookup yields CDR1 MNHEY and CDR2 SVGAGI. J gave up 9 bases and V 0 bases, and 11 bases lay outside the gene matches. This CDR3 is 18 amino acids long. The CDR3 DNA follows: TGTGCCAGCAGTTACTCGGGCGGAACTAGCGGGAGGGCCTTTGAGCAGTTCTTC. Its translation is CASSYSGGTSGRAFEQFF.

V usage is TRBV3-1 and J usage is TRBJ2-2, with 9 bases fitting TRBD1. This CDR3 comprises 16 residues. CDR1 and CDR2 from the germline V gene are LGHDT and YNNKEL (reference sequence). J gave up 6 bases and V 0 bases, and 5 bases lay outside the gene matches. Written as DNA, the CDR3 is TGTGCCAGCAGCCAAGACCTGACAGGGGGTCCCGGGGAGCTGTTTTTT. It translates to CASSQDLTGGPGELFF.

This clonotype appeared many times. The rearrangement links TRBV12-3 or TRBV12-4 to TRBJ2-5; 8 bases fit TRBD2. This CDR3 is built from 18 residues. The V gene end was trimmed by 5 bases and the J gene end by 0 bases; junction bases not matched to a gene: 14. CDR3 residues: CASSPLQLAEAYQETQYF. The CDR3 DNA follows: TGTGCCAGCAGTCCTCTTCAACTAGCGGAGGCCTACCAAGAGACCCAGTACTTC.

This clonotype was seen many times. The gene calls are TRBV5-1 and TRBJ2-5, with TRBD1 matching 7 bases. The trim removed 4 bases at V and 5 bases at J, leaving 8 bases unmatched. The CDR3 runs 14 residues. The germline gives CDR1 SGHRS, CDR2 YFSETQ. CDR3 coding DNA: TGCGCCAGCAGCCCCTCGGGACAGAGGGAGACCCAGTACTTC. Residues: CASSPSGQRETQYF.

This sequence joins TRBV4-3 and TRBJ2-2; TRBD1 might be the D (6 bases). Trimming left V 0 bases short and J 4 bases short, with 9 bases between. The CDR3 contains 15 residues. CDR1 LGHNA and CDR2 YSLEER come from the germline V gene. CDR3 region: CASSQDAGVTGELFF. The CDR3 DNA reads TGCGCCAGCAGCCAAGATGCAGGGGTCACCGGGGAGCTGTTTTTT.

The chain links TRBV28 to TRBJ1-4; D possibly corresponds to TRBD1 (5 bases). The CDR3 contains 11 residues. The ends were cut back, 2 bases at V and 13 bases at J, with 8 bases in the middle. Per the germline V gene, CDR1 is MDHEN and CDR2 is SYDVKM. Written as DNA, the CDR3 is TGTGCCAGCAGTTTAAAGGGACTACTGTTTTTT. This codes for CASSLKGLLFF.

The J gene is TRBJ1-1, the V gene TRBV7-9; TRBD1 agrees at 7 bases. Germline-derived CDR1 and CDR2 are SEHNR and FQNEAQ (reference sequence). The V gene end was trimmed by 6 bases and the J gene end by 0 bases; junction bases not matched to a gene: 7. The CDR3 has 15 amino acids. The DNA of the CDR3 is TGTGCCAGCAGATTCGGGACAGATATGAACACTGAAGCTTTCTTT. The encoded protein is CASRFGTDMNTEAFF.

V usage is TRBV12-3 or TRBV12-4 and J usage is TRBJ2-3, with D perhaps matching TRBD2 (5 bases). The CDR3 extends over 14 amino acids. V lost 5 bases and J lost 4, with 13 bases in between. CDR3 DNA sequence: TGTGCCAGCAGTCCCCGGGCGAGGGCAGATACGCAGTATTTT. Translation: CASSPRARADTQYF.

There are a few counts of this clonotype. The chain employs TRBV3-1 and TRBJ1-1; the match to TRBD1 covers 8 bases. The CDR3 has 14 amino acids. Germline-derived CDR1 and CDR2 are LGHDT and YNNKEL (reference sequence). Unmatched junction bases numbered 5, after V lost 2 bases and J lost 6 bases. CDR3 in amino acids: CASSQQGAGAEAFF. The DNA for the CDR3 is TGTGCCAGCAGCCAACAGGGGGCAGGCGCTGAAGCTTTCTTT. The full variable domain, in which reference TRBV3-1 and TRBJ1-1 provide the parts outside the CDR3, is DTAVSQTPKYLVTQMGNDKSIKCEQNLGHDTMYWYKQDSKKFLKIMFSYNNKELIINETVPNRFSPKSPDKAHLNLHINSLELGDSAVYFCASSQQGAGAEAFFGQGTRLTVV.

The CDR3 region is CAISGQGVTGELFF. DNA of the CDR3: TGTGCCATCAGCGGACAGGGGGTCACCGGGGAGCTGTTTTTT. V gene TRBV10-3 combines with J gene TRBJ2-2, with 10 bases lining up with TRBD1. The J segment lost 4 bases and the V segment lost 6 bases, leaving 2 bases of the junction unmatched. The CDR3 is 14 amino acids. Germline-derived CDR1 and CDR2 are ENHRY and SYGVKD.

This clonotype was seen ten or more times. The chain recombines TRBV4-1 with TRBJ1-5; the D is unclear. In germline, CDR1 is MGHRA, CDR2 YSYEKL. This CDR3 is 15 amino acids long. Trimming removed 4 bases at V and 2 bases at J, with 12 bases between. The CDR3, as DNA: TGCGCCAGCAGCCGTGGTCTAACGGGCAATCAGCCCCAGCATTTT. Translation gives CASSRGLTGNQPQHF.

This clonotype was detected a few times. This chain joins TRBV28 and TRBJ2-1; D call uncertain. The J call may be mistaken, given a closer DNA end match to TRBJ2-7. The length of the CDR3 is 10 residues. In germline, CDR1 is MDHEN, CDR2 SYDVKM. CDR3 in amino acids: CASSFKEQYF. DNA for the CDR3: TGTGCCAGCAGTTTTAAAGAGCAGTACTTC.

The rearrangement links TRBV6-1 to TRBJ2-5; 7 bases line up with TRBD2. Per germline, CDR1 MNHNS and CDR2 SASEGT. J lost 14 bases, V lost 1 base, and 7 bases had no gene match. The CDR3 consists of 12 residues. The CDR3 nucleotides read TGTGCCAGCAGTGAAGGGACTAGATTCGCCTACTTC. Translation gives CASSEGTRFAYF.

The CDR3 protein is CASSYLVERGSYNEQFF. The CDR3 coding sequence is TGTGCCAGCAGCTACCTAGTCGAGCGGGGATCCTACAATGAGCAGTTCTTC. The chain couples TRBV7-2 to TRBJ2-1, with 7 bases aligning to TRBD2. Trimming took 4 bases from V and 1 from J; bases not matched to a gene: 10. The V gene's germline CDR1 is SGHTA and CDR2 FQGNSA. The CDR3 spans 17 residues.

Turning to this clonotype: Mismatch with germline at one junction end may stem from a read error. V usage is TRBV10-1 and J usage is TRBJ1-5; D is ambiguous. This CDR3 contains 17 residues. CDR1 and CDR2 (germline): WNHNN, SYGVQD (reference sequence). CDR3 in DNA: TGCGCCAGCAGTGAGAAGGGTAGGCCTTATGGCAATCAGCCCCGGCATTTT. Protein: CASSEKGRPYGNQPRHF.